The entry below gives a single T cell receptor beta chain sequence along with its context. What it recognizes is unknown. The protocol was immunoSEQ multiplex PCR, while the TCRdb copy is restricted to in-frame clones and leaves out a portion. The sample comprises hundreds of thousands of clones, less than 98% of which are singletons, and approximately 0.057% rests with the top ten. Donors had no recently reported acute infections or vaccinations and were HIV-negative. The V gene's germline CDR1 is KGHSH and CDR2 LQKENI. V lost 4 bases, J lost 3 bases, and 2 bases stayed unmatched. The CDR3 sequence is 13 residues long. This entry comes from a study of shared clonotypes between healthy human individuals. Study at large: A couple of women and three men aged 18 to 49 made up the donors.

General observations from the study: Generation probabilities of non-shared clonotypes were lower (relative to those shared by all four donors).

Input material: naive CD4+ T cells sorted from blood. Regarding subset: CD45RA+ positively selected. The J gene is TRBJ2-7, the V gene TRBV18; 8 bases fit TRBD2. This sequence was found in a woman aged 25 to 39 in good health. Written as DNA, the CDR3 is TGTGCCAGCTCACTGGGACTAGACTACGAGCAGTACTTC. Its protein is CASSLGLDYEQYF.